These 17 T cell receptor beta chains were sequenced from one sample in a study of identical twins. Each CDR3 protein is one row after TCRdb ran MiXCR on the 5' RACE reads. The table has hundreds of thousands of distinct CDR3 sequences, over 15% seen once. The sample also formed part of further work on T cells expressing NK-cell markers.

Sequenced: PBMCs. These receptors were collected from a woman aged 18-30 years in good health.

This clonotype was seen a handful of times. The chain recombines TRBV18 with TRBJ2-7, with TRBD2 matching 7 bases. Germline V gives CDR1 KGHSH, CDR2 LQKENI. The CDR3 runs to 16 residues. V shed 1 base, J shed 1 base, and the junction held 7 bases outside the gene matches. This CDR3 reads CASSPQGGLVSYEQYF. The DNA for the CDR3 is TGTGCCAGCTCACCACAGGGCGGACTAGTGTCCTACGAGCAGTACTTC.

V usage is TRBV6-1 and J usage is TRBJ2-7; D perhaps matches TRBD1 (6 bases). V gave up 7 bases and J gave up 0 bases, with 10 bases separating them. This CDR3 has 13 residues. Germline CDR1 reads MNHNS; CDR2 reads SASEGT. The CDR3 DNA sequence: TGTGCCAGCAAGACAGGTCTCTCCTACGAGCAGTACTTC. Encoded protein: CASKTGLSYEQYF.

The chain is built from TRBV6-2 or TRBV6-3 and TRBJ1-2; tentatively, D is TRBD1 (6 bases). The CDR3 is 15 amino acids. Germline values: CDR1 MNHEY, CDR2 SVGEGT. Trimming shortened V by 5 bases and J by 0 bases, and 13 bases separated the two germline ends. The CDR3 region is CASSPGRGTNYGYTF. Written as DNA, the CDR3 is TGTGCCAGCAGTCCCGGCAGGGGAACTAACTATGGCTACACCTTC.

There are a few counts of this clonotype. The chain uses TRBV5-1 and TRBJ2-3; D is perhaps TRBD2 (5 bases). Between the trimmed V and J ends, which lost 0 bases and 2 bases, there was a span of 10 bases. CDR3 length: 15 amino acids. Germline values: CDR1 SGHRS, CDR2 YFSETQ. The DNA for the CDR3 is TGCGCCAGCAGCTTGGCAGCGGCCCCCACAGATACGCAGTATTTT. Protein sequence: CASSLAAAPTDTQYF.

This clonotype was counted only a few times. The rearrangement joins TRBV20-1 to TRBJ2-2, with TRBD2 matching over 7 bases. The germline V gene has CDR1 DFQATT and CDR2 SNEGSKA (reference sequence). V trimming: 5 bases; J trimming: 6 bases; junction bases outside the gene matches: 3. The length of the CDR3 is 12 residues. This chain's CDR3 is CSALREAGELFF. Here the CDR3 DNA reads TGCAGTGCTCTCCGGGAGGCCGGGGAGCTGTTTTTT.

The CDR3 DNA is TGTGCCAGCAGCCCTCCAAAAGGGATTTCCTACGAGCAGTACTTC. It translates to CASSPPKGISYEQYF. This chain connects TRBV7-2 to TRBJ2-7; D remains unclear. Trimming removed 5 bases at V and 1 base at J, with 15 bases between. This CDR3 has 15 amino acids. Germline V gene data show CDR1 as SGHTA and CDR2 as FQGNSA.

The rearrangement links TRBV7-2 to TRBJ1-2, with D tentatively TRBD1 (5 bases). CDR1 SGHTA and CDR2 FQGNSA come from the germline V gene. This CDR3 is 12 amino acids long. V lost 5 bases and J 7 bases, leaving 11 bases between the germline ends. The CDR3 DNA sequence: TGTGCCAGCAGCCCTAGTGGGGCTGGCTACACCTTC. Encoded protein: CASSPSGAGYTF.

This clonotype was seen a few times. This chain connects TRBV9 to TRBJ1-4, with a tentative D call TRBD1 (6 bases). The length of the CDR3 is 16 residues. V shed 3 bases and J shed 6 bases, with 18 bases lying between them. Germline V CDR1 and CDR2: SGDLS, YYNGEE. The DNA of the CDR3 is TGTGCCAGCAGCGCCACAAGGGGGTTAATGGATGAAAAACTGTTTTTT. Amino acid sequence: CASSATRGLMDEKLFF.

The sample holds a few counts of this clonotype. The chain is built from TRBV29-1 and TRBJ2-3; the match to TRBD2 covers 12 bases. J was trimmed by 2 bases and V by 4 bases; bases with no gene match: 4. From germline, CDR1 is SQVTM and CDR2 ANQGSEA. CDR3 size: 15 residues. The CDR3 region is CSVGLAGVSTDTQYF. The CDR3 DNA sequence: TGCAGCGTTGGACTAGCGGGGGTATCCACAGATACGCAGTATTTT.

This chain joins TRBV28 and TRBJ2-1, with D unclear. V was pared by 4 bases and J by 5 bases, with 18 bases between. This CDR3 is built from 16 residues. Germline values: CDR1 MDHEN, CDR2 SYDVKM. CDR3 protein: CASSSPVEPRNNEQFF. CDR3 coding DNA: TGTGCCAGCAGTTCTCCTGTGGAGCCGAGGAACAATGAGCAGTTCTTC.

This chain links TRBV3-1 with TRBJ2-1; 10 nucleotides match TRBD2. Germline CDR1 and CDR2: LGHDT and YNNKEL (reference sequence). The CDR3 sequence is 15 residues long. V lost 0 bases, J lost 12 bases, and 8 bases stayed unmatched. The CDR3 reads CASSQDGLAGVRQFF. CDR3 coding DNA: TGTGCCAGCAGCCAAGATGGGCTAGCGGGAGTTCGGCAGTTCTTC.

The chain has TRBV7-7 and TRBJ2-1; D is undetermined. The CDR3 contains 15 residues. V was cut by 5 bases and J by 0 bases, with 11 bases left in between. Germline-derived CDR1 and CDR2 are SSHAT and FNYEAQ (reference sequence). The CDR3 is CASSLTRYSYNEQFF. CDR3 nucleotide sequence: TGTGCCAGCAGCCTGACTCGATACTCCTACAATGAGCAGTTCTTC.

This rearrangement joins TRBV29-1 to TRBJ1-2; maybe TRBD1 (5 bases). The germline V gene has CDR1 SQVTM and CDR2 ANQGSEA. The length of the CDR3 is 14 residues. Trimming removed 0 bases at V and 4 bases at J, with 12 bases between. The DNA for the CDR3 is TGCAGCGTTGAAGATCGTCGGGGGACCTATGGCTACACCTTC. It specifies CSVEDRRGTYGYTF.

The chain links TRBV7-3 to TRBJ2-2, with 7 bases aligning to TRBD2. The CDR3 has 12 residues. Per germline, CDR1 SGHTA and CDR2 FQGTGA. The trim removed 8 bases at V and 5 bases at J, leaving 2 bases unmatched. Here the CDR3 DNA reads TGTGCCAGCGACGGGGGGACCGGGGAGCTGTTTTTT. As protein: CASDGGTGELFF.

This clonotype has a handful of counts. The CDR3: CASSPRTAGGPTDTQYF. The CDR3 region has the DNA TGCGCCAGCAGCCCCCGGACGGCGGGAGGGCCCACAGATACGCAGTATTTT. This chain connects TRBV5-1 to TRBJ2-3, with 9 bases lining up with TRBD2. The CDR3 sequence is 17 residues long. Looked up from germline, CDR1 is SGHRS and CDR2 is YFSETQ. The J segment lost 2 bases and the V segment lost 4 bases, leaving 11 bases of the junction unmatched.

The genes are TRBV12-3 or TRBV12-4 and TRBJ1-1; D is uncertain. With 5 bases removed from V and 1 base from J, the gap between germline ends came to 8 bases. This CDR3 comprises 13 residues. CDR3 coding DNA: TGTGCCAGCAGTGAAGTACAGAACACTGAAGCTTTCTTT. Encoded protein: CASSEVQNTEAFF.

The V call is TRBV4-3, the J call TRBJ2-1; D is ambiguous. The CDR3 has 13 amino acids. The germline V and J ends were trimmed by 3 bases and 2 bases, with 5 bases remaining between them. The germline CDR1 and CDR2 sequences are LGHNA and YSLEER. For the CDR3, the DNA is TGCGCCAGCAGCCATGGGGCCTACAATGAGCAGTTCTTC. It encodes CASSHGAYNEQFF.